This entry lists 16 T cell receptor delta chains sequenced from one sample in a study of γδ T cells in repeated Plasmodium falciparum infection. TCRdb re-analyzed the multiplex PCR reads via CATT. The data hold 85,000 to 100,000 delta-chain clones, with 0.9% to 1% observed a single time. Gammadelta T cells were flow-sorted from PBMC into Vgamma9/Vdelta2+ and Vdelta2-negative populations for bulk analysis. Sequencing was done on a sample of gamma-delta T cells from blood. The source of these receptors is a pool of human donors (malaria-infected and uninfected, not separated).

This clone showed up just a few times. The protein given by TCRdb reflects a much larger clone and differs at residue 14 from this DNA's translation, likely from a read error; the protein shown is the DNA's translation. This chain uses TRDV2 with TRDJ1; D possibly corresponds to TRDD3 (5 bases). The J gene comes from matching the DNA to germline here; TCRdb lacks it. Germline CDR1 GEAIGNYY, CDR2 EKD. CDR3 length: 18 residues. The CDR3 region has the DNA TGTGCCTGTGACACATCTACGACCTGGGCCCCGTACACCGTTAAACTCATCTTT. This translates into CACDTSTTWAPYTVKLIF.

On this clone itself: TCRdb has a much larger clone's protein, which differs at residue 11 from the translation of this DNA, likely because of a read error; what is shown is the protein translated from the DNA. The chain recombines TRAV38-2/DV8 with TRDJ1; 9 nucleotides align to TRDD2. The V and J ends lost 3 bases and 8 bases, in that order; junction bases with no gene match: 17. CDR1 is TSESDYY, CDR2 QEAYKQQN, per germline. The CDR3 extends over 17 amino acids. The CDR3 DNA reads TGTGCTTATAGGACCCCAGGCCTTCCTACCCTTCTATCGAAACTCATCTTT. Translation: CAYRTPGLPTLLSKLIF.

Notes on this clone: TCRdb shows a much larger clone's protein in place of this DNA's translation, and the two differ at residue 5, likely through a read error; the protein shown is translated from the DNA. The V call is TRDV2, the J call TRDJ1, with D tentatively TRDD2 (5 bases). Matching the DNA to germline supplied the J gene, which TCRdb does not give. The germline V gene encodes CDR1 GEAIGNYY and CDR2 EKD. The CDR3 sequence is 13 residues long. With 4 bases removed from V and 2 bases from J, the gap between germline ends came to 10 bases. Here the CDR3 DNA reads TGTGCCTGTGATTCCCTTCGGACCGATAAACTCATCTTT. Protein sequence: CACDSLRTDKLIF.

The sample holds a few counts of this clone. The protein recorded in TCRdb matches a much larger clone and deviates from this DNA's translation at residue 20, suggesting a read error; the protein here is obtained by translating the DNA. V is TRDV1 and J is TRDJ1, with 12 bases lining up with TRDD3. From germline, CDR1 is TSWWSYY and CDR2 QGS. The CDR3 is 22 residues long. CDR3 amino acids: CALGGRAPPNWGILFNTDKFIF. The CDR3 bases are TGTGCTCTTGGGGGAAGAGCACCCCCTAACTGGGGGATACTCTTCAACACCGATAAATTCATCTTT.

On this clone: A read error likely explains why the TCRdb protein, taken from a much larger clone, differs from this DNA's translation at residue 8; the protein shown is translated from the DNA. The chain joins TRDV1 to TRDJ1; D is unresolved. TCRdb offers no J gene call, so here the DNA was matched to germline to obtain one. Germline-derived CDR1 and CDR2 are TSWWSYY and QGS. Between the trimmed V and J ends, which lost 4 bases and 0 bases, there was a span of 24 bases. The CDR3 sequence is 19 residues long. The chain's CDR3 is CALGGMDRGPRAYTDKLIF. The DNA of the CDR3 is TGTGCTCTTGGGGGGATGGACCGGGGTCCCCGGGCCTACACCGATAAACTCATCTTT.

This clone was detected ten times or more. A far larger clone is off by one base, so a read error is likely. The rearrangement links TRDV1 to TRDJ1; TRDD2 aligns across 9 bases. Per the germline V gene, CDR1 is TSWWSYY and CDR2 is QGS. This CDR3 has 21 residues. The junction had 20 bases not matched to a gene; V was cut back by 3 bases and J by 0 bases. The CDR3 DNA sequence: TGTGCTCTTGGGGAGGGGGCCTTCCTACGAACCTGGGGCTTCGACACCGATAAACTCATCTTT. It is translated as CALGEGAFLRTWGFDTDKLIF.

This clone showed up just a few times. TCRdb records a much larger clone's protein for this DNA, with a difference at residue 13 that likely arises from a read error; the protein given is the translation of the DNA. The J gene has no call, while the V gene is TRDV2; the table's D gene call, TRDD3, was not cross checked with the DNA. The CDR3 has 15 residues. The germline V gene encodes CDR1 GEAIGNYY and CDR2 EKD. The CDR3 reads CACDTLRGDLAQFFF. The DNA for the CDR3 is TGTGCCTGTGACACCCTTAGGGGAGACCTGGCACAATTCTTCTTT.

This clone was counted a few times. With a far larger clone one base away, a read error is the likely cause. Other nucleotide sequences in the sample specify the same CDR3. The chain is built from TRDV2 and TRDJ2, with 9 bases identical to TRDD2. TCRdb lists no J gene, so it was determined here by aligning the DNA to germline. The CDR3 totals 26 residues. Germline CDR1 reads GEAIGNYY; CDR2 reads EKD. The CDR3 is CACDRIPSYGAGSPMGLGALTAQLFF. CDR3 sequence (DNA): TGTGCATGTGACAGAATCCCTTCCTACGGAGCCGGGAGTCCCATGGGACTAGGAGCTTTGACAGCACAACTCTTCTTT.

Worth noting for this clone: This likely stems from a read error, as it lies one base from a far larger clone. Other DNA sequences in the same sample also yield this CDR3. J gene calling gave no result, while the V gene is TRDV1; no DNA check was done on the table's D call, TRDD3. The germline V gene has CDR1 TSWWSYY and CDR2 QGS. This CDR3 region has 18 residues. CDR3 residues: CALGEPSSYPACTDKLIF. In DNA form, the CDR3 reads TGTGCTCTTGGGGAACCGTCCTCCTACCCCGCGTGTACCGATAAGCTCATCTTT.

Comments on this clone: A far larger clone is one nucleotide away, so this likely arose from a read error. Other DNA sequences of this sample code for an identical CDR3. The gene calls are TRDV2 and TRDJ3; D possibly corresponds to TRDD3 (6 bases). Germline matching of the DNA provided the J gene here, since TCRdb leaves it blank. This CDR3 comprises 18 residues. The germline CDR1 and CDR2 sequences are GEAIGNYY and EKD. The CDR3 sequence: CACDTAGGRSWDTRQMFF. The CDR3 coding sequence is TGTGCCTGTGACACCGCCGGGGGACGCTCCTGGGACACCCGGCAGATGTTTTTC.

As to this clone: The protein held in TCRdb is that of a much larger clone and does not match this DNA's translation at residue 5, likely because of a read error; the protein shown is translated from the DNA. The rearrangement joins TRDV1 to TRDJ1; 9 nucleotides align to TRDD3. TCRdb gives no J gene; it was assigned here by matching the DNA to germline. The V gene end was trimmed by 5 bases and the J gene end by 0 bases; junction bases not matched to a gene: 13. The CDR3 length is 18 residues. From germline, CDR1 is TSWWSYY and CDR2 QGS. The CDR3 DNA reads TGTGCTCTTGGGCAACGTCCTGGGGGATCACCGTACACCGATAAACTCATCTTT. It codes for CALGQRPGGSPYTDKLIF.

A note on this clone: The protein in TCRdb stems from a much larger clone and differs at residue 16 from this DNA's translation, likely a read error; here the protein is translated from the DNA. The V gene is TRAV38-2/DV8, but the J gene lacks a call; the D call of TRDD2 is as the table states it, not checked on the DNA. Per germline, CDR1 TSESDYY and CDR2 QEAYKQQN. This CDR3 has 18 residues. CDR3 sequence: CAYRGLPTVWGQTAQPFF. The CDR3, as DNA: TGTGCTTATAGGGGCCTTCCTACCGTCTGGGGACAGACAGCACAACCCTTCTTT.

This clone was detected ten times or more. The protein given by TCRdb reflects a much larger clone and differs at residue 12 from this DNA's translation, likely from a read error; the protein shown is the DNA's translation. This sequence joins TRDV2 and TRDJ1; D is unclear. The CDR3 spans 18 residues. The germline V gene encodes CDR1 GEAIGNYY and CDR2 EKD. V was shortened by 1 base and J by 1 base, with 21 bases between the two germline ends. CDR3 loop: CACDTKYYQPMCTDKLIF. CDR3 nucleotide sequence: TGTGCCTGTGACACGAAGTACTACCAGCCGATGTGCACCGATAAACTCATCTTT.

This clone was detected ten times or more. J is TRDJ1 and V is TRDV1; TRDD3 aligns across 8 bases. The CDR3 is 17 residues long. Germline lookup yields CDR1 TSWWSYY and CDR2 QGS. Trimming removed 6 bases from V and 0 bases from J; junction bases left unmatched: 12. CDR3 residues: CALGHGGLGEYTDKLIF. In DNA form, the CDR3 reads TGTGCTCTTGGCCATGGGGGCCTGGGGGAGTACACCGATAAACTCATCTTT.

This clone was seen more than once but under ten times. A read error likely explains this, since a far larger clone differs by one base. Other DNA sequences in the sample encode the same CDR3. V is TRDV2 and J is TRDJ1; 10 positions match TRDD3. Matching the DNA to germline supplied the J gene, which TCRdb does not give. The CDR3 covers 22 residues. Looked up from germline, CDR1 is GEAIGNYY and CDR2 is EKD. Trimming at V came to 0 bases and at J to 0 bases, leaving 21 bases not matched to a gene. The CDR3 here is CACDTVRGDTHRRPSYTDKLIF. CDR3 coding DNA: TGTGCCTGTGACACCGTTCGGGGGGATACGCACCGGAGGCCCTCGTACACCGATAAACTCATCTTT.

In this sample, this clone turned up a few times. The likely explanation is a read error, given a far larger clone one base away. This same CDR3 is encoded by further DNA sequences in the sample. The J gene is TRDJ1, the V gene TRDV1, with 11 bases matching TRDD3. No J gene is reported in TCRdb; it was inferred here by comparing the DNA with germline. The CDR3 runs 26 residues. Germline V gives CDR1 TSWWSYY, CDR2 QGS. Germline trimming cut 0 bases from V and 1 base from J; bases unmatched to any gene: 31. CDR3 protein: CALGELVPILPLLGDNEGAGTDKLIF. DNA for the CDR3: TGTGCTCTTGGGGAACTGGTCCCAATCCTTCCCTTACTGGGGGATAATGAAGGTGCGGGCACCGATAAACTCATCTTT.